A selection of T cell receptor beta chains follows, all from one sample in a study of shared clonotypes between healthy human individuals. Sequenced by immunoSEQ multiplex PCR; TCRdb stores in-frame clones only, minus some. The table lists roughly 2,300,000 clones, around 92% of them singletons. Material: naive CD4+ T cells from PBMCs. These receptors all stem from a man in his late teens or twenties in good health. Some clones in this sample may be carry-over from other donors' samples. Both conserved end residues are part of each CDR3. D genes are given only for firm matches. Clone sizes are given selectively: once, few, many, or a class where the clone is expanded.

>TRBJ2-3|TRBV15|TRBD2|NA
TGTGCCACCAGCAGAGATTTTTCGGGACTAGCGGGAGCAGATACGCAGTATTTT
CATSRDFSGLAGADTQYF
>TRBJ1-3|TRBV27|NA|NA
TGTGCCAGCAGTTCCCTTGGGCCCTCTTCTGGAAACACCATATATTTT
CASSSLGPSSGNTIYF
>TRBJ2-3|TRBV11-3|NA|NA
TGTGCCAGCAGCCAAGGGGCTAGCACAGATACGCAGTATTTT
CASSQGASTDTQYF
>TRBJ2-7|TRBV15|TRBD1|NA
TGTGCCACCAGCCGGCCTGACAGGGGAGAGTACGAGCAGTACTTC
CATSRPDRGEYEQYF
>TRBJ1-2|TRBV5-6|NA|NA
TGTGCCAGCAGCGGGTCACAGGGTATCTATGGCTACACCTTC
CASSGSQGIYGYTF
>TRBJ2-1|TRBV28|NA|once
TGTGCCAGCAGTTTCCAGGCGGCTTCGCAGTTCTTC
CASSFQAASQFF
>TRBJ2-7|TRBV2|TRBD1|NA
TGTGCCAGCAACCGGGACAGTGCCTACGAGCAGTACTTC
CASNRDSAYEQYF
>TRBJ1-5|TRBV2|NA|few
TGTGCCAGTAGTATATCCTCCCGTAGGCAGCCCCAGCATTTT
CASSISSRRQPQHF
>TRBJ2-4|TRBV4-3|NA|NA
TGCGCCAGCAGCCAAGACGACCGCGGGTTAGCCAAAAACATTCAGTACTTC
CASSQDDRGLAKNIQYF
>TRBJ2-3|TRBV7-2|TRBD2|NA
TGTGCCAGCAGCTTAGGTCGGGGAGGCGGGAGCGGTGGAGATACGCAGTATTTT
CASSLGRGGGSGGDTQYF
>TRBJ1-2|TRBV5-1|TRBD1|NA
TGCGCCAGCAGCTCTCTGGACAGGAACTATGGCTACACCTTC
CASSSLDRNYGYTF
>TRBJ2-7|TRBV6-6|TRBD1|NA
TGTGCCAGCAGCCCCGCCCGGGACAGGGGATCCTACGAGCAGTACTTC
CASSPARDRGSYEQYF
>TRBJ1-2|TRBV27|NA|few
TGTGCCAGCAGTGCCGGAGGCTATGGCTACACCTTC
CASSAGGYGYTF
>TRBJ2-7|TRBV5-6|TRBD1|once
TGTGCCCGCAGCCGGGGGGACAGGGGGCGCTACGAGCAGTACTTC
CARSRGDRGRYEQYF
>TRBJ2-2|TRBV5-4|NA|NA
TGTGCCAGCAGCCCGAGGGCGGGCACCGGGGAGCTGTTTTTT
CASSPRAGTGELFF
>TRBJ2-7|TRBV2|TRBD2|once
TGTGCCAGCAGACCAAGTCCTCCCTCGGCTAGCGGGAGTCGAGAGCAGTACTTC
CASRPSPPSASGSREQYF
>TRBJ1-2|TRBV28|NA|NA
TGTGCCAGCAGGCCCTGGGGGGACTATGGCTACACCTTC
CASRPWGDYGYTF
>TRBJ1-1|TRBV2|NA|NA
TGTGCCAGCAGAACCGAATCCGGCCTTCGCGACCAGCGGAACACTGAAGCTTTCTTT
CASRTESGLRDQRNTEAFF
>TRBJ2-1|TRBV6-5|TRBD2|NA
TGTGCCAGCAGTCGTGGACTAGCGGGATTCTATGAGCAGTTCTTC
CASSRGLAGFYEQFF
>TRBJ2-5|TRBV7-9|NA|NA
TGTGCCAGCAGCGGTAGTAGTACTGGGACCCAGTACTTC
CASSGSSTGTQYF
>TRBJ1-2|TRBV11-3|NA|NA
TGTGCCAGCAGCTCCGGGACGAACTATGGCTACACCTTC
CASSSGTNYGYTF
>TRBJ2-7|TRBV19|NA|NA
TGTGCCAGTAGTACCACGACGGGATCCTACGAGCAGTACTTC
CASSTTTGSYEQYF
>TRBJ2-3|TRBV4-3|NA|NA
TGCGCCAGCAGCCAAGCGGGCGTTAGCACAGATACGCAGTATTTT
CASSQAGVSTDTQYF
>TRBJ2-1|TRBV5-8|NA|NA
TGTGCCAGCAGCAATGCAATGAGAGTCAGGGTCTTC
CASSNAMRVRVF
>TRBJ2-7|TRBV5-6|TRBD1|NA
TGTGCCAGCAGCTTGGGGCAGGGGGCAGGTTCCTACGAGCAGTACTTC
CASSLGQGAGSYEQYF
>TRBJ1-2|TRBV5-1|NA|NA
TGCGCCAGCAGCTTGGAGTCCTTGGAAGGCTACACCTTC
CASSLESLEGYTF
>TRBJ2-2|TRBV10-1|NA|NA
TGCGCCAGCAGTGAGTCGACCCCGGGTCGAGTTGTGGAGCTGTTTTTT
CASSESTPGRVVELFF
>TRBJ1-2|TRBV9|NA|NA
TGTGCCAGCACTCAAACTAACTATGGCTACACCTTC
CASTQTNYGYTF
>TRBJ2-1|TRBV19|TRBD2|NA
TGTGCCAGTAGTATCGGCGGGAGGGCCAATGAGCAGTTCTTC
CASSIGGRANEQFF
>TRBJ2-7|TRBV28|TRBD2|NA
TGTGCCAGCAGTTTGGTGGGACTAACCTACGAGCAGTACTTC
CASSLVGLTYEQYF
>TRBJ2-1|TRBV9|NA|NA
TGTGCCAGCAGCGTAGGGGGACTGGCTCAGGTCTCTGAGCAGTTCTTC
CASSVGGLAQVSEQFF
>TRBJ1-2|TRBV5-4|NA|NA
TGTGCCAGCAGCTTGGGGGGATCGACGTTTTTGGGCTACACCTTC
CASSLGGSTFLGYTF
>TRBJ1-1|TRBV7-2|NA|NA
TGTGCCAGCAGCTTAGGACCAGGGGAAAACACTGAAGCTTTCTTT
CASSLGPGENTEAFF
>TRBJ2-1|TRBV4-2|NA|NA
TGTGCCAGCAGCCTCAAGGGGCTAACTTACAATGAGCAGTTCTTC
CASSLKGLTYNEQFF
>TRBJ2-1|TRBV13|NA|NA
TGTGCCAGCAGCTTAGGCGGCCCGCCCCAGGATGAGCAGTTCTTC
CASSLGGPPQDEQFF
>TRBJ2-2|TRBV30|NA|NA
TGTGCCTGGAGTTCTTACACCGGGGAGCTGTTTTTT
CAWSSYTGELFF
>TRBJ2-1|TRBV29-1|TRBD1|NA
TGCAGCGTGGGCCCCGACAGGGGGAGGGACAATGAGCAGTTCTTC
CSVGPDRGRDNEQFF
>TRBJ2-1|TRBV9|NA|NA
TGTGCCAGCAGCTCCCATGTCAACAATGAGCAGTTCTTC
CASSSHVNNEQFF
>TRBJ2-1|TRBV11-2|NA|NA
TGTGCCAGCAGCTTAGACTCGGCAGCCACAAACTCCTACAATGAGCAGTTCTTC
CASSLDSAATNSYNEQFF
>TRBJ2-1|TRBV5-4|TRBD2|NA
TGTGCCAGCGGACCGGGACTAGCGGGAGTCGGGTACAATGAGCAGTTCTTC
CASGPGLAGVGYNEQFF
>TRBJ1-1|TRBV7-6|NA|NA
TGTGCCAGCAGCTTAGCCCCGTTGAACACTGAAGCTTTCTTT
CASSLAPLNTEAFF
>TRBJ2-7|TRBV19|TRBD1|NA
TGTGCCAGTAGTCAGGGACAGGGCGAGCAGTACTTC
CASSQGQGEQYF
>TRBJ1-6|TRBV25-1|NA|NA
TGTGCCAGCAGTGACCGACCGGGTCGATATACTTCACCCCTCCACTTT
CASSDRPGRYTSPLHF
>TRBJ2-1|TRBV18|NA|NA
TGTGCCAGCTCACCACAACGCAATGAGCAGTTCTTC
CASSPQRNEQFF
>TRBJ2-7|TRBV10-3|NA|NA
TGTGCCATCAGTGAGTCTACAGCTTCCTACGAGCAGTACTTC
CAISESTASYEQYF
>TRBJ2-6|TRBV4-2|NA|NA
TGTGCCAGCAGCCAACTATTACAGGGCTCTGGGGCCAACGTCCTGACTTTC
CASSQLLQGSGANVLTF
>TRBJ1-5|TRBV19|TRBD1|NA
TGTGCCAGTAGACCTTGGACAGGCTTCAATCAGCCCCAGCATTTT
CASRPWTGFNQPQHF